A single sample is the source of the 28 T cell receptor beta chains below, sequenced in a study of T cells in localized non-small cell lung cancer. This table comes from immunoSEQ multiplex PCR, and its TCRdb copy is limited to in-frame clones, with some not included. Of 52,000 or so clones in the sample, 80% to 85% are singletons; the top ten hold about a sixth. The sequencing used peripheral blood mononuclear cells, collected before any cancer treatment. The receptors were sampled from a man aged 35 to 69 with stage III lung adenocarcinoma.

This sequence joins TRBV27 and TRBJ2-1; maybe TRBD2 (5 bases). Germline CDR1 is MNHEY and CDR2 is SMNVEV (reference sequence). There are 13 residues in the CDR3. Trimming took off 3 bases at V and 8 bases at J, with 11 bases between the two ends. The chain's CDR3 is CASSLSGWDEQFF. CDR3 sequence (DNA): TGTGCCAGCAGTTTGAGCGGATGGGATGAGCAGTTCTTC.

This clone was detected once. The chain recombines TRBV7-9 with TRBJ1-5, with D unresolved. Germline CDR1 is SEHNR and CDR2 is FQNEAQ (reference sequence). V was shortened by 1 base and J by 5 bases, with 6 bases between the two germline ends. CDR3 length equals 13 residues. CDR3 sequence: CASSLDRDQPQHF. The CDR3 DNA is TGTGCCAGCAGCTTAGATAGGGATCAGCCCCAGCATTTT. The variable domain in full, with the rest retrieved from reference TRBV7-9 and TRBJ1-5, is DTGVSQNPRHKITKRGQNVTFRCDPISEHNRLYWYRQTLGQGPEFLTYFQNEAQLEKSRLLSDRFSAERPKGSFSTLEIQRTEQGDSAMYLCASSLDRDQPQHFGDGTRLSIL.

The chain recombines TRBV28 with TRBJ1-5, with a possible D match to TRBD1 (5 bases). This CDR3 spans 16 amino acids. Per the germline V gene, CDR1 is MDHEN and CDR2 is SYDVKM. The germline V and J ends were trimmed by 6 bases and 0 bases, with 15 bases remaining between them. The CDR3 coding sequence is TGTGCCAGCAGCTCATACGGGGCACTTAGCAATCAGCCCCAGCATTTT. This translates into CASSSYGALSNQPQHF.

The chain recombines TRBV19 with TRBJ1-1; D ambiguous. The CDR3 is made up of 12 amino acids. Trimming took 4 bases from V and 0 from J, leaving 3 bases between them. The germline CDR1 and CDR2 sequences are LNHDA and SQIVND (reference sequence). The CDR3 coding sequence is TGTGCCAGTAGTAGGATGAACACTGAAGCTTTCTTT. Translation: CASSRMNTEAFF.

The chain joins TRBV7-2 to TRBJ2-5, with 8 nucleotides matching TRBD2. V trimming: 5 bases; J trimming: 7 bases; junction bases outside the gene matches: 12. CDR1 is SGHTA, CDR2 FQGNSA, per germline. The CDR3 consists of 15 residues. The CDR3 region is CASSLSGSRGGTQYF. CDR3 DNA sequence: TGTGCCAGCAGCCTCAGCGGCTCACGGGGGGGGACCCAGTACTTC.

The genes are TRBV19 and TRBJ2-1, with D tentatively TRBD2 (6 bases). Trimming removed 3 bases from V and 2 bases from J, with 11 bases in between. This CDR3 is 15 amino acids long. CDR1 and CDR2 from the germline V gene are LNHDA and SQIVND (reference sequence). CDR3 amino acids: CASSMQPGAYNEQFF. The CDR3 DNA is TGTGCCAGTAGTATGCAGCCGGGAGCCTACAATGAGCAGTTCTTC.

The V and J genes are TRBV6-4 and TRBJ1-5; D not resolved. Trimming left V 4 bases short and J 3 bases short, with 7 bases between. Germline-derived CDR1 and CDR2 are MRHNA and SNTAGT. The CDR3 runs 13 residues. This chain's CDR3 is CASSGEHNQPQHF. The CDR3 DNA reads TGTGCCAGCAGTGGGGAGCACAATCAGCCCCAGCATTTT.

This clone is categorized as medium-sized. This chain connects TRBV5-6 to TRBJ1-2; 7 bases fit TRBD1. The germline CDR1 and CDR2 sequences are SGHDT and YYEEEE. Losses at the gene ends were 4 bases for V and 0 bases for J; bases not matched to a gene: 9. The CDR3 has 16 amino acids. The CDR3 DNA follows: TGTGCCAGCAGCCCTGAACAGGGGCGGGCTAACTATGGCTACACCTTC. It yields the protein CASSPEQGRANYGYTF.

The genes are TRBV7-3 and TRBJ2-2; D is unclear. Germline V gene sequence: CDR1 SGHTA, CDR2 FQGTGA. This CDR3 has 16 amino acids. The germline V and J ends were trimmed by 5 bases and 4 bases, with 17 bases remaining between them. The CDR3 reads CASSPQAGVGTGELFF. The DNA for the CDR3 is TGTGCCAGCAGCCCGCAAGCAGGAGTGGGCACCGGGGAGCTGTTTTTT.

The sample holds a few counts of this clone. The chain has TRBV27 and TRBJ2-2, with D uncertain. The CDR3 has 13 amino acids. Germline CDR1 and CDR2: MNHEY and SMNVEV (reference sequence). Trimming removed 2 bases from V and 7 bases from J, with 8 bases in between. CDR3 loop: CASSLGYVGELFF. The CDR3 nucleotides are TGTGCCAGCAGTTTAGGATATGTCGGGGAGCTGTTTTTT.

The V and J genes are TRBV7-2 and TRBJ2-7, with D tentatively TRBD2 (5 bases). The CDR3 length is 15 residues. Germline loops: CDR1 SGHTA, CDR2 FQGNSA. Trimming pared 2 bases from V and 2 bases from J, leaving 13 bases between. The CDR3: CASSLSRTATYEQYF. CDR3 in DNA: TGTGCCAGCAGCTTATCTAGGACTGCTACCTACGAGCAGTACTTC.

The V gene is TRBV11-3, the J gene TRBJ2-7; D may be TRBD1 (5 bases). The V end was cut by 0 bases, the J end by 0 bases, with 12 bases between. The germline gives CDR1 SGHNT, CDR2 YENEEA. The CDR3 extends over 16 amino acids. The DNA for the CDR3 is TGTGCCAGCAGCTTAGATAGGGGCAGTAGCTCCTACGAGCAGTACTTC. Translation gives CASSLDRGSSSYEQYF.

The table lists this clone with a few counts. V usage is TRBV5-1 and J usage is TRBJ1-2; TRBD1 aligns across 8 bases. The trim removed 4 bases at V and 6 bases at J, leaving 5 bases unmatched. Germline V gene sequence: CDR1 SGHRS, CDR2 YFSETQ. The CDR3 loop spans 13 amino acids. The CDR3 DNA reads as TGCGCCAGCAGCAAGGACAGGGAGCATGGCTACACCTTC. It codes for CASSKDREHGYTF.

This rearrangement joins TRBV4-3 to TRBJ2-1; 8 bases agree with TRBD2. The germline V gene has CDR1 LGHNA and CDR2 YSLEER. The CDR3 length is 15 residues. The V gene end was trimmed by 4 bases and the J gene end by 0 bases; junction bases not matched to a gene: 2. The CDR3 coding sequence is TGCGCCAGCAGCCTAGCGGGGAGCTCCTACAATGAGCAGTTCTTC. It codes for CASSLAGSSYNEQFF.

The V and J genes are TRBV29-1 and TRBJ2-5, with TRBD2 matching 14 bases. The CDR3 is made up of 16 amino acids. With V trimmed by 5 bases and J by 2 bases, 7 bases remained unmatched. Per the germline V gene, CDR1 is SQVTM and CDR2 is ANQGSEA. As DNA, the CDR3 is TGCAGCGTTTATACGGGACTAGCGGGAGATCAAGAGACCCAGTACTTC. This encodes CSVYTGLAGDQETQYF.

The V and J genes are TRBV7-9 and TRBJ1-4; the D is unclear. This CDR3 has 15 residues. CDR1 and CDR2 from the germline V gene are SEHNR and FQNEAQ (reference sequence). V was clipped by 4 bases and J by 6 bases, with 15 bases between them. The CDR3 sequence is CASSSDRLRHEKLFF. CDR3 sequence (DNA): TGTGCCAGCAGCTCCGACCGACTCCGCCATGAAAAACTGTTTTTT. Full variable domain (missing parts from reference TRBV7-9 and TRBJ1-4): DTGVSQNPRHKITKRGQNVTFRCDPISEHNRLYWYRQTLGQGPEFLTYFQNEAQLEKSRLLSDRFSAERPKGSFSTLEIQRTEQGDSAMYLCASSSDRLRHEKLFFGSGTQLSVL.

The chain couples TRBV2 to TRBJ2-3, with 8 bases fitting TRBD2. CDR3 size: 14 residues. V was clipped by 7 bases and J by 2 bases; unmatched bases: 5. Germline CDR1 reads SNHLY; CDR2 reads FYNNEI. CDR3 DNA sequence: TGTGCCAGCAACGGCGGGGGGCACACAGATACGCAGTATTTT. It is translated as CASNGGGHTDTQYF.

The chain recombines TRBV6-1 with TRBJ1-3, with D possibly matching TRBD1 (5 bases). Trimming stripped 6 bases from V and 0 bases from J, with 12 bases between. The CDR3 loop spans 15 amino acids. Germline lookup yields CDR1 MNHNS and CDR2 SASEGT. The CDR3 here is CASSLGHYSGNTIYF. DNA of the CDR3: TGTGCCAGCAGCCTCGGACACTACTCTGGAAACACCATATATTTT.

J is TRBJ1-2 and V is TRBV27, with 7 bases aligning to TRBD1. The CDR3 has 14 residues. The trim removed 8 bases at V and 6 bases at J, leaving 12 bases unmatched. From germline, CDR1 is MNHEY and CDR2 SMNVEV (reference sequence). The CDR3 protein is CASSGGREWDGYTF. CDR3 coding DNA: TGTGCCAGCTCAGGGGGGAGGGAATGGGATGGCTACACCTTC.

The rearrangement joins TRBV28 to TRBJ1-2; tentatively, D is TRBD1 (5 bases). Germline V lookup: CDR1 MDHEN, CDR2 SYDVKM. Trimming removed 3 bases from V and 7 bases from J, with 15 bases in between. This CDR3 is built from 14 residues. CDR3 DNA sequence: TGTGCCAGCAGTTTTCAGTCAGGGACGGGTGGCTACACCTTC. Its protein product is CASSFQSGTGGYTF.

The DNA for the CDR3 is TGTGCCAGCAGCTTAGAAAGGCCCGGAGAGACCCAGTACTTC. Its translation is CASSLERPGETQYF. The chain recombines TRBV11-2 with TRBJ2-5; D ambiguous. Deletions cut 0 bases from V and 4 bases from J, with 9 bases between. CDR1 and CDR2 from the germline V gene are SGHAT and FQNNGV. This CDR3 has 14 amino acids.

V usage is TRBV6-5 and J usage is TRBJ1-2; 9 nucleotides align to TRBD1. The J segment lost 5 bases and the V segment lost 0 bases, leaving 4 bases of the junction unmatched. CDR1 is MNHEY and CDR2 is SVGAGI in the germline V gene. The CDR3 length is 15 residues. This CDR3 reads CASSYSYGTGYGYTF. Written as DNA, the CDR3 is TGTGCCAGCAGTTACTCTTACGGGACAGGGTATGGCTACACCTTC.

The chain recombines TRBV7-7 with TRBJ2-1; 9 positions agree with TRBD2. CDR1 is SSHAT and CDR2 is FNYEAQ in the germline V gene (reference sequence). J was trimmed by 0 bases and V by 0 bases; bases with no gene match: 18. The CDR3 loop spans 22 amino acids. The CDR3 DNA follows: TGTGCCAGCAGCTTAGCTCCCGAACCCTCGGGACTAGCAACGGGCTCCTACAATGAGCAGTTCTTC. Residues: CASSLAPEPSGLATGSYNEQFF.

This clone has a single count. The chain joins TRBV19 to TRBJ2-3; TRBD1 agrees at 7 bases. The length of the CDR3 is 13 residues. V dropped 6 bases and J dropped 4; count of bases not matched to a gene: 4. Germline V CDR1 and CDR2: LNHDA, SQIVND (reference sequence). CDR3 sequence: CASSNRGPDTQYF. Here the CDR3 DNA reads TGTGCCAGTAGCAACAGGGGCCCAGATACGCAGTATTTT.

The chain has TRBV5-6 and TRBJ2-7; 7 nucleotides line up with TRBD1. The V gene end was trimmed by 4 bases and the J gene end by 2 bases; junction bases not matched to a gene: 3. This CDR3 comprises 13 residues. CDR1 and CDR2 (germline): SGHDT, YYEEEE. This chain's CDR3 is CASSRGQAYEQYF. In nucleotides, the CDR3 is TGTGCCAGCAGCCGAGGACAGGCCTACGAGCAGTACTTC. The complete variable domain, with remaining parts taken from reference TRBV5-6 and TRBJ2-7, reads DAGVTQSPTHLIKTRGQQVTLRCSPKSGHDTVSWYQQALGQGPQFIFQYYEEEERQRGNFPDRFSGHQFPNYSSELNVNALLLGDSALYLCASSRGQAYEQYFGPGTRLTVT.

This clone was seen a handful of times. The CDR3 region has the DNA TGTGCCTGGGGTGAACAACAGGCTGGGGCCAACGTCCTGACTTTC. This encodes CAWGEQQAGANVLTF. The chain links TRBV30 to TRBJ2-6; TRBD1 might be the D (5 bases). This CDR3 spans 15 amino acids. V lost 5 bases to trimming and J lost 2 bases, with 13 bases between them. Germline assignment: CDR1 GTSNPN and CDR2 SVGIG (reference sequence).

Only one count was recorded for this clone. J is TRBJ1-2 and V is TRBV25-1; tentatively, D is TRBD1 (6 bases). This CDR3 has 13 amino acids. Looked up from germline, CDR1 is MGHDK and CDR2 is SYGVNS. Trimming left V 1 base short and J 7 bases short, with 10 bases between. This CDR3 is CASSELGGFGYTF. The CDR3 region has the DNA TGTGCCAGCAGTGAATTGGGGGGCTTTGGCTACACCTTC.

The chain employs TRBV19 and TRBJ1-2; possible D gene TRBD1, 6 bases. Trimming left V 6 bases short and J 3 bases short, with 20 bases between. The CDR3 covers 16 residues. Germline V gives CDR1 LNHDA, CDR2 SQIVND (reference sequence). The CDR3 spells CASSSLGGPRDYGYTF. The CDR3 DNA sequence: TGTGCCAGTAGCTCCCTTGGGGGCCCCAGGGACTATGGCTACACCTTC. Complete variable domain (other parts from reference TRBV19 and TRBJ1-2): DGGITQSPKYLFRKEGQNVTLSCEQNLNHDAMYWYRQDPGQGLRLIYYSQIVNDFQKGDIAEGYSVSREKKESFPLTVTSAQKNPTAFYLCASSSLGGPRDYGYTFGSGTRLTVV.